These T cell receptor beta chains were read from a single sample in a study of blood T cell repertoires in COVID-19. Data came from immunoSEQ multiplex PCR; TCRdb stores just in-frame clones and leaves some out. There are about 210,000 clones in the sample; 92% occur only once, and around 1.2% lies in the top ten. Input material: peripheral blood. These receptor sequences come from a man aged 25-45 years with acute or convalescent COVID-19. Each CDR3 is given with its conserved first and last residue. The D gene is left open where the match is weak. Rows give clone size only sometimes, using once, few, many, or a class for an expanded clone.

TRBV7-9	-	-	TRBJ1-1	TGTGCCAGCAGCTCGCTACAGGGGAACACTGAAGCTTTCTTT	CASSSLQGNTEAFF
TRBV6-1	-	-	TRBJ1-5	TGTGCCAGCAGTGAAGCCCGATCAGCGGGCAATCAGCCCCAGCATTTT	CASSEARSAGNQPQHF
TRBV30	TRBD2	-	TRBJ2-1	TGTGCCTGGAAAGCGGGAGGGCGGAATGAGCAGTTCTTC	CAWKAGGRNEQFF
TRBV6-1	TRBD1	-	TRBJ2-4	TGTGCCAGCAGTGAAGCGGGACAGGGGGCTTGGAACATTCAGTACTTC	CASSEAGQGAWNIQYF
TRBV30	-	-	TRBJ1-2	TGTGCCTGGTGGGTGGGGGGAGACTATGGCTACACCTTC	CAWWVGGDYGYTF
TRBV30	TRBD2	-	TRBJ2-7	TGTGCCTGGAGTCGAATCAAGCGGGAGGGCGACGAGCAGTACTTC	CAWSRIKREGDEQYF
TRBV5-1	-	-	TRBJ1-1	TGCGCCAGCAGCTCAAACCAGGCCCGACTAATGAACACTGAAGCTTTCTTT	CASSSNQARLMNTEAFF
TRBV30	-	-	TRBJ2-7	TGTGCCTGGACGAGGGGGCTAGCGGGCCTCACCTACGAGCAGTACTTC	CAWTRGLAGLTYEQYF
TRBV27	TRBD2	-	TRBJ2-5	TGTGCCAGCAGTTGGGGACTAGCGGGGGGGGTAGAGACCCAGTACTTC	CASSWGLAGGVETQYF
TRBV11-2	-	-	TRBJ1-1	TGTGCCAGCAGCTTACCGGTCCCTGAAGCTTTCTTT	CASSLPVPEAFF
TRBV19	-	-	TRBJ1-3	TGTGCCAGTGCTTCGGGGTCTGCGAGGGGAAACACCATATATTTT	CASASGSARGNTIYF
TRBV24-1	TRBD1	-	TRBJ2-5	TGTGCCACCAGTGATTTGCAGAATGACAGGGGGAGTAGAGAGACCCAGTACTTC	CATSDLQNDRGSRETQYF
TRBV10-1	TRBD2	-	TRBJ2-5	TGCGCCAGCAGTCGAGGACTAGCGGGGGGCCCACGCCAAGAGACCCAGTACTTC	CASSRGLAGGPRQETQYF
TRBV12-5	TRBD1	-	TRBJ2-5	TGTGCTAGTGGTTTGTGGGACAGGGGGCAAGAGACCCAGTACTTC	CASGLWDRGQETQYF
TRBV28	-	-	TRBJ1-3	TGTGCCAGCAGTCCCTACAGAGATGGAAACACCATATATTTT	CASSPYRDGNTIYF
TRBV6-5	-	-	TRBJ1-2	TGTGCCAGTAGCCTTGGGCCCCGGGGTGGCTACACCTTC	CASSLGPRGGYTF
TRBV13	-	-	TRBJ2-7	TGTGCCAGCAGCTTAGGCGACGAGCAGTACTTC	CASSLGDEQYF
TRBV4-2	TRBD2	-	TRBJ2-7	TGTGCCAGCAGCCTTAGACTAGCGGGGGTCTACGAGCAGTACTTC	CASSLRLAGVYEQYF
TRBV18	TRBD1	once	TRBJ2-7	TGTGCCAGCTCCCCGGGACAGGGCTCCTACGAGCAGTACTTC	CASSPGQGSYEQYF
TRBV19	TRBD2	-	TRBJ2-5	TGTGCCAGTAGTACGCCGGGGGGGCAAGAGACCCAGTACTTC	CASSTPGGQETQYF
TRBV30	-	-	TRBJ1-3	TGTGCCTGGAGCCCAGGGTTTGGAAACACCATATATTTT	CAWSPGFGNTIYF
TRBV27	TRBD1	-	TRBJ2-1	TGTGCCAGCAGTGTACAGGGGGCGCCCTACAATGAGCAGTTCTTC	CASSVQGAPYNEQFF
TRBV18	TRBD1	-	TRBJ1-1	TGTGCCAGCTCACGGGTTCGAGCGTTGGAGGGGGCGCCCACTGAAGCTTTCTTT	CASSRVRALEGAPTEAFF
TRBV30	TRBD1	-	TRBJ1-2	TGTGCCTGGATGGGAAGGGACAGCTATGGCTACACCTTC	CAWMGRDSYGYTF
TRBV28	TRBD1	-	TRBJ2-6	TGTGCCAGCAGGAGACAGGGAACGCGTGGGGCCAACGTCCTGACTTTC	CASRRQGTRGANVLTF
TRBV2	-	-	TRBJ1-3	TGTGCCAGCGCTTACGCCCCCCGAAGCCCAGGAAACACCATATATTTT	CASAYAPRSPGNTIYF
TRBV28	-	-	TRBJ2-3	TGTGCCAGTGTCAAATCCTCATCGAGGGCACGTGATACGCAGTATTTT	CASVKSSSRARDTQYF